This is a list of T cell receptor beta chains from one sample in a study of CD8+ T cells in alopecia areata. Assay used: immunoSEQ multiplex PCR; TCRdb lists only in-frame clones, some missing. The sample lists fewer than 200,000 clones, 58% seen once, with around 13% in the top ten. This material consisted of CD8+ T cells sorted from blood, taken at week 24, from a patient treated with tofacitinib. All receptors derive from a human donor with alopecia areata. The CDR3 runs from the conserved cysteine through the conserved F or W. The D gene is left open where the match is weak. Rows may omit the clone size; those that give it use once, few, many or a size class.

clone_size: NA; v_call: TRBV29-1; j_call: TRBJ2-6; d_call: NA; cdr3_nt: TGCAGCGTCGCCGGGACGACCTCTGGGGCCAACGTCCTGACTTTC; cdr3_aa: CSVAGTTSGANVLTF
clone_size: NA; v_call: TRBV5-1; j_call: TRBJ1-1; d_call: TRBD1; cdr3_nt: TGCGCCAGCAGCGTAAACAGGGGACCGAACACTGAAGCTTTCTTT; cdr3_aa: CASSVNRGPNTEAFF
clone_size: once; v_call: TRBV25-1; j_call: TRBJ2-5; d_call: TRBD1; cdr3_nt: TGTGCCAGCAAAGACAGGGGGCGAGAGACCCAGTACTTC; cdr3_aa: CASKDRGRETQYF
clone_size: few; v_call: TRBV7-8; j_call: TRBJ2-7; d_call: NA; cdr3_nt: TGTGCCAGCAGCTTCGGGTCTCTTTGGTACGAGCAGTACTTC; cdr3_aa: CASSFGSLWYEQYF
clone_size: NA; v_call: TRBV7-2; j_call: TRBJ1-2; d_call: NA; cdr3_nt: TGTGCCAGCAGCTTAGACGGGACTTTCTATGGCTACACCTTC; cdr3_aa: CASSLDGTFYGYTF
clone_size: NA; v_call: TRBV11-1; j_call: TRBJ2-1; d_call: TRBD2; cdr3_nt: TGTGCCAGCAGCTTAGATCGAGCGGGGGGATACAATGAGCAGTTCTTC; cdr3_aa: CASSLDRAGGYNEQFF
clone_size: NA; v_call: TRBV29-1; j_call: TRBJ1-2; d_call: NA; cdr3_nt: TGCAGCGTCCCTCCGACAGAAAATTATGGCTACACCTTC; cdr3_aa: CSVPPTENYGYTF
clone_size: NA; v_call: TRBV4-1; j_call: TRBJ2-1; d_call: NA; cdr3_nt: TGCGCCAGCAGCCAAGAGGGACAAACTGACAATGAGCAGTTCTTC; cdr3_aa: CASSQEGQTDNEQFF
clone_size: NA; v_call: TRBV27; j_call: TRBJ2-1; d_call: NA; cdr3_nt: TGTGCCAGCAGTTTAAGCGGACGGGAAGAGCAGTTCTTC; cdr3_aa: CASSLSGREEQFF
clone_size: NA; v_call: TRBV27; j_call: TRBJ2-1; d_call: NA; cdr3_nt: TGTGCCAGCAGTTTGTCGACTTACAATGAGCAGTTCTTC; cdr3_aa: CASSLSTYNEQFF
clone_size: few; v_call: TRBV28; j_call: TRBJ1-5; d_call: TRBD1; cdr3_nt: TGTGCCAGCTCTGACAGGGGCCAGCCCCAGCATTTT; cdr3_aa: CASSDRGQPQHF
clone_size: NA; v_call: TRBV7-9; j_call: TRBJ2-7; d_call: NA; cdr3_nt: TGTGCCAGCAGATCCGGGACCGCCGCCTACGAGCAGTACTTC; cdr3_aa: CASRSGTAAYEQYF
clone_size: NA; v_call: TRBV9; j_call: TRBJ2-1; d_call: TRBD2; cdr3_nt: TGTGCCAGCAGCGCTGGCGGGGGGGAGTACAATGAGCAGTTCTTC; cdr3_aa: CASSAGGGEYNEQFF
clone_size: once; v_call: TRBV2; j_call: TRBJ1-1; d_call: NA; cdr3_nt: TGTGCCAGCAGTGATATCTATGGCACTGAAGCTTTCTTT; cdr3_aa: CASSDIYGTEAFF
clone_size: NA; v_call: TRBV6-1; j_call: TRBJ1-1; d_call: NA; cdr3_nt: TGTGCCAGCAGCCGTATACAGGGAGAAGCTTTCTTT; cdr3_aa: CASSRIQGEAFF
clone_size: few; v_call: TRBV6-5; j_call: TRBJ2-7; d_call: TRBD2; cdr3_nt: TGTGCCAGCAGTTACGGGTCTAGCGGGGCCTACGAGCAGTACTTC; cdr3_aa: CASSYGSSGAYEQYF
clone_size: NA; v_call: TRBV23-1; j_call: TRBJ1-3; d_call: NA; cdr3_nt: TGCGCCAGCCATCATGGTCCCCACTCTGGAAACACCATATATTTT; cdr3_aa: CASHHGPHSGNTIYF
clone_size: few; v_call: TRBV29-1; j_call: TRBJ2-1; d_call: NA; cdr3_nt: TGCAGCGTTGTAGGGGTAGCGGATAGCTCCTACAATGAGCAGTTCTTC; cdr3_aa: CSVVGVADSSYNEQFF
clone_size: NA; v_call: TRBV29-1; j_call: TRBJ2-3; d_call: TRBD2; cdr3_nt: TGCAGCGTAGGGAGCGTGGTTACTAGCGGAACAGATACGCAGTATTTT; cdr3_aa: CSVGSVVTSGTDTQYF
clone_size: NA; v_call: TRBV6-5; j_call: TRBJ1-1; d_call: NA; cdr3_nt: TGTGCCAGCAGGACCTTGAACACTGAAGCTTTCTTT; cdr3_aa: CASRTLNTEAFF
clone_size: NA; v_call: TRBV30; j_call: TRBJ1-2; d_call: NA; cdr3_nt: TGTGCCTGGCAGGGTTTGGGTGGCTACACCTTC; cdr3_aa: CAWQGLGGYTF
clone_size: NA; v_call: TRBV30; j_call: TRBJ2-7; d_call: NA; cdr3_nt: TGTGCCTGGAGTATGGACTACGAGCAGTACTTC; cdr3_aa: CAWSMDYEQYF
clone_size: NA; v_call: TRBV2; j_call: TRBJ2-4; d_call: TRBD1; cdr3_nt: TGTGCCAGCAGTTCGACAGGGGTTCCCAAAAACATTCAGTACTTC; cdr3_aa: CASSSTGVPKNIQYF
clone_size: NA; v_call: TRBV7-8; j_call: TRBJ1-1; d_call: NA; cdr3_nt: TGTGCCAGCAGCTCTACCGCGACGGTGAACACTGAAGCTTTCTTT; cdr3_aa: CASSSTATVNTEAFF
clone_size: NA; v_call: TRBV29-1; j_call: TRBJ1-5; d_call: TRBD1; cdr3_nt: TGCAGCGTCACCCAGGGGGCCTATCAGCCCCAGCATTTT; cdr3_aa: CSVTQGAYQPQHF
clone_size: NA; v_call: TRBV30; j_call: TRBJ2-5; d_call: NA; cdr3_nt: TGTGCCTGGAGTGTTGTGGGTGAGACCCAGTACTTC; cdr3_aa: CAWSVVGETQYF
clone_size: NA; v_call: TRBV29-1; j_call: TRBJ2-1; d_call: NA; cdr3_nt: TGCAGCGTTGAAGCCATAGGAGAGGGAAAGAGGTACAATGAGCAGTTCTTC; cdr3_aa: CSVEAIGEGKRYNEQFF
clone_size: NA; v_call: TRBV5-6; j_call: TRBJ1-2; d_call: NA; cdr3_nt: TGTGCCAGCAGCCCACAGGATTTATATGGCTACACCTTC; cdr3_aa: CASSPQDLYGYTF
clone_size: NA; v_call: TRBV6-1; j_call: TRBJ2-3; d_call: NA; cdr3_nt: TGTGCCAGCAGTGAAAGGGCGGATACGCAGTATTTT; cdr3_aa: CASSERADTQYF
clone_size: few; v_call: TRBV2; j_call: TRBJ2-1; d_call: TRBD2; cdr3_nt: TGTGCCAGCACTTCTAGCGGGGGGGATAATAATGAGCAGTTCTTC; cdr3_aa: CASTSSGGDNNEQFF
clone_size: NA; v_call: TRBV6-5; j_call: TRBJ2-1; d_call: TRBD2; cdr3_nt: TGTGCCAGCAGTTACTACCCGGGACTAGCGGACAATGAGCAGTTCTTC; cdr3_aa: CASSYYPGLADNEQFF